This is a list of T cell receptor beta chains from one sample in a study of T cells in Graves' hyperthyroidism and ophthalmopathy. TCRdb fed the multiplex PCR reads into MiXCR, producing one record per CDR3 protein. The sample shows about 610,000 distinct CDR3 sequences, about a sixth of them seen only once. The sequenced material came from blood. These receptors were obtained from a woman between 40 and 55 years old with Graves' ophthalmopathy. Both conserved end residues are part of each CDR3. A D gene is named only where the DNA matches it firmly. The listing skips clone size in some rows; elsewhere it reads once, few, many or a size class.

d_call: -; clone_size: many; v_call: TRBV6-1; j_call: TRBJ2-7; cdr3_nt: TGTGCCAGCAGTCCATCAGGGATCAGCTCCTACGAGCAGTACTTC; cdr3_aa: CASSPSGISSYEQYF
d_call: TRBD1; clone_size: many; v_call: TRBV20-1; j_call: TRBJ2-2; cdr3_nt: TGCAGTGCCTACGGACAGGGGAACACCGGGGAGCTGTTTTTT; cdr3_aa: CSAYGQGNTGELFF
d_call: -; clone_size: many; v_call: TRBV6-1; j_call: TRBJ2-7; cdr3_nt: TGTGCCAGCAGTGACATTCTCCACAGGTATGGCTACGAGCAGTACTTC; cdr3_aa: CASSDILHRYGYEQYF
d_call: TRBD1; clone_size: many; v_call: TRBV20-1; j_call: TRBJ1-2; cdr3_nt: TGCAGTGCAGACCGGGACAGATATGGCTACACCTTC; cdr3_aa: CSADRDRYGYTF
d_call: TRBD1; clone_size: few; v_call: TRBV6-6; j_call: TRBJ2-7; cdr3_nt: TGTGCCAGCAGTTACTCCGGGACAGCCTACGAGCAGTACTTC; cdr3_aa: CASSYSGTAYEQYF
d_call: -; clone_size: few; v_call: TRBV12-3/TRBV12-4; j_call: TRBJ2-3; cdr3_nt: TGTGCCAGCAGTACCCGGGACCTCCGGACAGATACGCAGTATTTT; cdr3_aa: CASSTRDLRTDTQYF
d_call: -; clone_size: many; v_call: TRBV7-2; j_call: TRBJ2-3; cdr3_nt: TGTGCCAGCAGCTTAAGGCCAGATACGCAGTATTTT; cdr3_aa: CASSLRPDTQYF
d_call: TRBD2; clone_size: many; v_call: TRBV11-2; j_call: TRBJ2-7; cdr3_nt: TGTGCCAGCAGCCAGGGACTAGCGGGGGTAACGTCCTACGAGCAGTACTTC; cdr3_aa: CASSQGLAGVTSYEQYF
d_call: -; clone_size: many; v_call: TRBV28; j_call: TRBJ2-3; cdr3_nt: TGTGCCAGCAGTCCCAGGGCAGGGTCGGTTAATACAGATACGCAGTATTTT; cdr3_aa: CASSPRAGSVNTDTQYF
d_call: -; clone_size: few; v_call: TRBV18; j_call: TRBJ2-2; cdr3_nt: TGTGCCAGCTCCCCTAATACGGGAGCCACCAACACCGGGGAGCTGTTTTTT; cdr3_aa: CASSPNTGATNTGELFF
d_call: -; clone_size: many; v_call: TRBV6-1; j_call: TRBJ2-6; cdr3_nt: TGTGCCAGCAGTGAAGCCGTACTAGCCTCTGGGGCCAACGTCCTGACTTTC; cdr3_aa: CASSEAVLASGANVLTF
d_call: TRBD1; clone_size: many; v_call: TRBV6-2/TRBV6-3; j_call: TRBJ1-4; cdr3_nt: TGTGCCAGCACTTACGGACAGGTGGATGAAAAACTGTTTTTT; cdr3_aa: CASTYGQVDEKLFF
d_call: -; clone_size: many; v_call: TRBV11-2; j_call: TRBJ2-7; cdr3_nt: TGTGCCAGCAGTCCAGGTCGGGGGAGAACATCCTACGAGCAGTACTTC; cdr3_aa: CASSPGRGRTSYEQYF
d_call: -; clone_size: few; v_call: TRBV30; j_call: TRBJ1-3; cdr3_nt: TGTGCCTGGAGTCCAGGGACCTCTGGAAACACCATATATTTT; cdr3_aa: CAWSPGTSGNTIYF
d_call: -; clone_size: -; v_call: TRBV29-1; j_call: TRBJ2-7; cdr3_nt: TGCAGCGTTGAAGACAGGGTGGGGTACGAGCAGTACTTC; cdr3_aa: CSVEDRVGYEQYF
d_call: -; clone_size: many; v_call: TRBV6-2/TRBV6-3; j_call: TRBJ1-5; cdr3_nt: TGTGCCAGCAGTCGAACTCCGGGACACGACCTCTATAGCAATCAGCCCCAGCATTTT; cdr3_aa: CASSRTPGHDLYSNQPQHF
d_call: -; clone_size: many; v_call: TRBV18; j_call: TRBJ1-1; cdr3_nt: TGTGCCAGCTCACCAGGGGGTTTCCGCAACACTGAAGCTTTCTTT; cdr3_aa: CASSPGGFRNTEAFF
d_call: -; clone_size: -; v_call: TRBV3-1; j_call: TRBJ2-2; cdr3_nt: TGTGCCAGCAGCCAGCGCCCCTTAGGAGGCGGGGAGCTGTTTTTT; cdr3_aa: CASSQRPLGGGELFF
d_call: -; clone_size: -; v_call: TRBV20-1; j_call: TRBJ2-7; cdr3_nt: TGCAGTGCCGTAGAGAGGGACTACGAGCAGTACTTC; cdr3_aa: CSAVERDYEQYF
d_call: TRBD1; clone_size: many; v_call: TRBV6-1; j_call: TRBJ2-1; cdr3_nt: TGTGCCAGCAGCTTTAACCGGGACAGGGGGCGTGGTGGAGGTGAGCAGTTCTTC; cdr3_aa: CASSFNRDRGRGGGEQFF
d_call: -; clone_size: few; v_call: TRBV5-7; j_call: TRBJ1-6; cdr3_nt: TGTGCCAGCAGCTTGTCCCAGAGCTCCTATAATTCACCCCTCCACTTT; cdr3_aa: CASSLSQSSYNSPLHF
d_call: -; clone_size: many; v_call: TRBV29-1; j_call: TRBJ2-1; cdr3_nt: TGCAGCGTTGTCACGGGCTCCTACAATGAGCAGTTCTTC; cdr3_aa: CSVVTGSYNEQFF
d_call: TRBD1; clone_size: few; v_call: TRBV5-1; j_call: TRBJ1-4; cdr3_nt: TGCGCCAGCAGTTTGGCCGGGACAGTTAATGAAAAACTGTTTTTT; cdr3_aa: CASSLAGTVNEKLFF
d_call: -; clone_size: many; v_call: TRBV12-3/TRBV12-4; j_call: TRBJ2-1; cdr3_nt: TGTGCCAGCACCGTGGACGAGAGCTCCTACAATGAGCAGTTCTTC; cdr3_aa: CASTVDESSYNEQFF
d_call: -; clone_size: -; v_call: TRBV7-8; j_call: TRBJ2-2; cdr3_nt: TGTGCCAGCAGCTTAGATTTGGGGGACTTGATCACCGGGGAGCTGTTTTTT; cdr3_aa: CASSLDLGDLITGELFF
d_call: -; clone_size: -; v_call: TRBV5-8; j_call: TRBJ2-1; cdr3_nt: TGTGCCAGCAGCCCCGACCAGACAGTCCATGAGCAGTTCTTC; cdr3_aa: CASSPDQTVHEQFF
d_call: -; clone_size: -; v_call: TRBV7-9; j_call: TRBJ2-7; cdr3_nt: TGTGCCAGCAGCGACCCGGGACCCACGTACGAGCAGTACTTC; cdr3_aa: CASSDPGPTYEQYF
d_call: TRBD2; clone_size: few; v_call: TRBV6-5; j_call: TRBJ2-3; cdr3_nt: TGTGCCAGCAGTTACGTACGGGGGGAACCCAATACGCAGTATTTT; cdr3_aa: CASSYVRGEPNTQYF
d_call: TRBD1; clone_size: -; v_call: TRBV4-1; j_call: TRBJ2-7; cdr3_nt: TGCGCCAGCAGCCAAGTGGCAGGGGGATCCTACGAGCAGTACTTC; cdr3_aa: CASSQVAGGSYEQYF